This entry lists 23 T cell receptor beta chains sequenced from one sample in a study of cytomegalovirus exposure and HLA in healthy donors. PCR used 60 Vbeta primers and 13 Jbeta primers. Measured with immunoSEQ multiplex PCR; TCRdb has only the in-frame clones, and not every one. This sample lists around 140,000 clones; its ten largest clones have about 2%. Sequenced input: PBMCs. The origin of the receptors is a woman aged 18-29 years in good health and CMV-seronegative.

The J gene is TRBJ2-1, the V gene TRBV6-1; perhaps TRBD2 as D (6 bases). This CDR3 is 15 amino acids long. Germline V gene data show CDR1 as MNHNS and CDR2 as SASEGT. Trimming pared 3 bases from V and 0 bases from J, leaving 9 bases between. The CDR3 DNA sequence: TGTGCCAGCAGTGAGGTTAGCGGCTCCTACAATGAGCAGTTCTTC. Amino acid sequence: CASSEVSGSYNEQFF.

This chain's CDR3 is CASSPDRGLYGYTF. The CDR3 DNA follows: TGTGCCAGCAGCCCGGACAGGGGGCTCTATGGCTACACCTTC. The chain couples TRBV14 to TRBJ1-2, with 11 bases that match TRBD1. V was clipped by 4 bases and J by 4 bases; unmatched bases: 2. Per the germline V gene, CDR1 is SGHDN and CDR2 is FVKESK. The CDR3 covers 14 residues. The full variable domain, its missing parts supplied by reference TRBV14 and TRBJ1-2, is EAGVTQFPSHSVIEKGQTVTLRCDPISGHDNLYWYRRVMGKEIKFLLHFVKESKQDESGMPNNRFLAERTGGTYSTLKVQPAELEDSGVYFCASSPDRGLYGYTFGSGTRLTVV.

V gene TRBV9 combines with J gene TRBJ2-1; D unresolved. V dropped 2 bases and J dropped 7 bases, with 7 bases sitting between them. The CDR3 runs 12 residues. CDR1 and CDR2 from the germline V gene are SGDLS and YYNGEE. This CDR3 is CASSVDKNEQFF. Written as DNA, the CDR3 is TGTGCCAGCAGCGTTGACAAGAATGAGCAGTTCTTC. The whole variable domain, filled in from reference TRBV9 and TRBJ2-1, reads DSGVTQTPKHLITATGQRVTLRCSPRSGDLSVYWYQQSLDQGLQFLIQYYNGEERAKGNILERFSAQQFPDLHSELNLSSLELGDSALYFCASSVDKNEQFFGPGTRLTVL.

The rearrangement joins TRBV10-3 to TRBJ2-1; possible D gene TRBD2, 5 bases. The V gene's germline CDR1 is ENHRY and CDR2 SYGVKD. The CDR3 consists of 20 residues. V was cut by 3 bases and J by 2 bases, with 26 bases left in between. The CDR3 sequence is CAISDPLAGLLLGAYNEQFF. CDR3 DNA: TGTGCCATCAGTGACCCCTTGGCGGGTCTTCTCCTTGGGGCCTACAATGAGCAGTTCTTC.

This chain uses TRBV2 with TRBJ2-7; 7 bases fit TRBD1. Looked up from germline, CDR1 is SNHLY and CDR2 is FYNNEI. V gave up 3 bases and J gave up 9 bases; unmatched junction bases: 11. This CDR3 region has 14 residues. The CDR3 DNA sequence: TGTGCCAGCAGTGAGAGGGGTAGGGGGCTGGGGCAGTACGTC. Protein: CASSERGRGLGQYV.

The rearrangement uses TRBV27 and TRBJ1-5, with a possible D match to TRBD1 (5 bases). The V gene lost 6 bases and the J gene lost 2 bases, with 17 bases spanning the gap. The CDR3 is made up of 16 amino acids. Germline V lookup: CDR1 MNHEY, CDR2 SMNVEV (reference sequence). CDR3 protein: CASRIGGGGGNQPQHF. The CDR3 coding sequence is TGTGCCAGCAGGATTGGGGGGGGAGGGGGCAATCAGCCCCAGCATTTT.

The chain employs TRBV6-1 and TRBJ2-7; the D is unclear. The ends were cut back, 7 bases at V and 2 bases at J, with 18 bases in the middle. Germline values: CDR1 MNHNS, CDR2 SASEGT. This CDR3 has 15 amino acids. CDR3 region: CASTNFQKSAYEQYF. As DNA, the CDR3 is TGTGCCAGCACCAACTTCCAGAAGAGCGCCTACGAGCAGTACTTC.

The chain links TRBV11-2 to TRBJ2-5, with no clear D. V lost 5 bases to trimming and J lost 6 bases, with 19 bases between them. This CDR3 is built from 15 residues. Looked up from germline, CDR1 is SGHAT and CDR2 is FQNNGV. The CDR3 is CASSTTSGPTKTQYF. DNA of the CDR3: TGTGCCAGCAGCACGACATCTGGCCCGACAAAGACCCAGTACTTC.

The chain recombines TRBV6-4 with TRBJ2-3; 7 nucleotides agree with TRBD2. This CDR3 is built from 16 residues. Trimming cost V 2 bases and J 3 bases; bases outside gene matches: 8. Germline CDR1 is MRHNA and CDR2 is SNTAGT. DNA of the CDR3: TGTGCCAGCAGTGACAAGCTCAGCGGGGAAACAGATACGCAGTATTTT. Its translation is CASSDKLSGETDTQYF.

The chain combines TRBV12-5 with TRBJ2-3, with 7 bases matching TRBD1. Trimming took 3 bases from V and 0 from J; bases not matched to a gene: 9. CDR3 length equals 17 residues. Germline V gene sequence: CDR1 LGHNT, CDR2 FRNRAP. CDR3 nucleotide sequence: TGTGCTAGTGGTTTCGGGACAGAGCAACTTAGCACAGATACGCAGTATTTT. This encodes CASGFGTEQLSTDTQYF.

The V call is TRBV4-3, the J call TRBJ1-1; D gene uncertain. The CDR3 runs 14 residues. V was shortened by 0 bases and J by 1 base, with 6 bases between the two germline ends. Germline V lookup: CDR1 LGHNA, CDR2 YSLEER. In DNA, the CDR3 is TGCGCCAGCAGCCAAGAACCGGGGAACACTGAAGCTTTCTTT. It translates to CASSQEPGNTEAFF.

The chain is built from TRBV6-6 and TRBJ1-2; 10 nucleotides agree with TRBD1. Trimming at V came to 5 bases and at J to 6 bases, leaving 9 bases not matched to a gene. CDR1 and CDR2 from the germline V gene are MNHNY and SVGAGI (reference sequence). The CDR3 loop spans 15 amino acids. The CDR3 region is CASSPAPGQGNGYTF. The CDR3 coding sequence is TGTGCCAGCAGTCCAGCCCCGGGACAGGGGAATGGCTACACCTTC.

The chain employs TRBV7-2 and TRBJ2-3, with TRBD1 matching over 9 bases. This CDR3 spans 15 amino acids. CDR1 is SGHTA, CDR2 FQGNSA, per germline. The trim removed 5 bases at V and 3 bases at J, leaving 6 bases unmatched. The DNA for the CDR3 is TGTGCCAGCAGCCTAGACAGGGGGAGAACAGATACGCAGTATTTT. It specifies CASSLDRGRTDTQYF. Drawing the rest from reference TRBV7-2 and TRBJ2-3, the complete variable domain is GAGVSQSPSNKVTEKGKDVELRCDPISGHTALYWYRQSLGQGLEFLIYFQGNSAPDKSGLPSDRFSAERTGGSVSTLTIQRTQQEDSAVYLCASSLDRGRTDTQYFGPGTRLTVL.

The chain combines TRBV7-8 with TRBJ1-1, with D hard to call. This CDR3 contains 14 residues. Germline V gene data show CDR1 as SGHVS and CDR2 as FQNEAQ. The V gene lost 5 bases and the J gene lost 2 bases, with 12 bases spanning the gap. This CDR3 reads CASSRVVVNTEAFF. The CDR3 DNA follows: TGTGCCAGCAGCCGCGTCGTAGTAAACACTGAAGCTTTCTTT.

This chain links TRBV19 with TRBJ1-1; 10 nucleotides match TRBD1. The CDR3 runs 16 residues. The germline V gene encodes CDR1 LNHDA and CDR2 SQIVND (reference sequence). J lost 2 bases, V lost 5 bases, and 8 bases had no gene match. CDR3 sequence: CASSARQGAINTEAFF. CDR3 DNA: TGTGCCAGTAGTGCCCGACAGGGGGCTATTAACACTGAAGCTTTCTTT.

The chain joins TRBV12-5 to TRBJ2-3, with D unclear. Germline CDR1 LGHNT, CDR2 FRNRAP. V gave up 3 bases and J gave up 0 bases, with 4 bases separating them. The CDR3 is 13 residues long. The CDR3 coding sequence is TGTGCTAGTGGTTTTGGCAGCACAGATACGCAGTATTTT. Translation gives CASGFGSTDTQYF.

V gene TRBV12-5 combines with J gene TRBJ2-1; the D gene is possibly TRBD2 (6 bases). The V end lost 0 bases, the J end lost 6 bases, and 12 bases lay between the germline ends. This CDR3 has 15 amino acids. From germline, CDR1 is LGHNT and CDR2 FRNRAP. The CDR3 nucleotides read TGTGCTAGTGGTTTGGTCGGGCTAGCGCCCAATGAGCAGTTCTTC. As protein: CASGLVGLAPNEQFF.

V gene TRBV28 combines with J gene TRBJ2-1, with a weak D call TRBD2 (5 bases). Trimming cost V 6 bases and J 0 bases, with 27 bases left between them. CDR1 and CDR2 (germline): MDHEN, SYDVKM. This CDR3 has 20 amino acids. The CDR3 spells CASSRLIGRRLAVSYNEQFF. For the CDR3, the DNA is TGTGCCAGCAGCAGGCTGATAGGGAGACGCCTGGCCGTCTCCTACAATGAGCAGTTCTTC.

The V call is TRBV6-6, the J call TRBJ1-5, with D perhaps TRBD1 (6 bases). Germline CDR1 is MNHNY and CDR2 is SVGAGI (reference sequence). The CDR3 length is 16 residues. V lost 7 bases to trimming and J lost 3 bases, with 19 bases between them. Here the CDR3 reads CASMRGGIGFNQPQHF. The CDR3 DNA reads as TGTGCCAGCATGAGGGGGGGAATTGGTTTCAATCAGCCCCAGCATTTT.

V gene TRBV28 combines with J gene TRBJ2-1; D may be TRBD2 (6 bases). Deletions cut 4 bases from V and 8 bases from J, with 18 bases between. Germline CDR1 MDHEN, CDR2 SYDVKM. This CDR3 has 15 amino acids. CDR3 residues: CASSWGLSPADEQFF. The CDR3 region has the DNA TGTGCCAGCAGTTGGGGACTTTCTCCCGCGGATGAGCAGTTCTTC.

The rearrangement uses TRBV19 and TRBJ1-2; weak D call: TRBD1 (6 bases). V gave up 7 bases and J gave up 6 bases, with 12 bases separating them. The CDR3 sequence is 12 residues long. Per the germline V gene, CDR1 is LNHDA and CDR2 is SQIVND (reference sequence). The CDR3 here is CASTEQGHGYTF. DNA of the CDR3: TGTGCCAGTACCGAACAGGGCCATGGCTACACCTTC.

This chain uses TRBV9 with TRBJ2-1; 10 nucleotides align to TRBD2. Germline-derived CDR1 and CDR2 are SGDLS and YYNGEE. With 0 bases clipped from V and 8 bases from J, the junction kept 5 bases outside the gene matches. This CDR3 has 15 residues. CDR3 loop: CASSVDASGSYEQFF. In DNA form, the CDR3 reads TGTGCCAGCAGCGTAGACGCTAGCGGGAGTTATGAGCAGTTCTTC.

This sequence joins TRBV5-4 and TRBJ2-5; a weak D match, TRBD2 (6 bases). V lost 5 bases to trimming and J lost 6 bases, with 29 bases between them. CDR1 and CDR2 from the germline V gene are SGHNT and YYREEE (reference sequence). This CDR3 has 18 amino acids. CDR3: CASRIGGSGSLGEKTQYF. The CDR3 DNA sequence: TGTGCCAGCAGGATTGGGGGGTCTGGCAGTTTGGGGGAAAAGACCCAGTACTTC.